One T cell receptor beta chain is described in this entry. Germline V gives CDR1 SGHDT, CDR2 YYEEEE. V was shortened by 4 bases and J by 0 bases, with 12 bases between the two germline ends. The CDR3 is made up of 15 amino acids. This specimen belongs to a study of patients and donors after allogeneic stem cell transplantation. TCRdb processed the RT-PCR reads anew with MiXCR; each CDR3 protein has one entry. The sample contains 25,000 to 30,000 distinct CDR3 sequences, over 7% of which appear only once. The clonotype originates from a human donor who was either an allogeneic HSCT recipient or a stem cell or donor lymphocyte infusion donor (not recorded which). It is not recorded whose cells these are; they may come from a transplant donor. This rearrangement joins TRBV5-6 to TRBJ2-3, with a weak D call TRBD2 (6 bases). Sample: blood, either unsorted or a sorted T cell fraction (not recorded which). DNA of the CDR3: TGTGCCAGCAGCATCACCGGGAGCAGCACAGATACGCAGTATTTT. Translated, it gives CASSITGSSTDTQYF.